A single sample is the source of the 6 T cell receptor beta chains below, sequenced in a study of T and B cells in COVID-19 patients. Blood genomic DNA input for TRB amplification was roughly 220-500 ng. Multiplex PCR with BIOMED2 TRB-A/B primer pools amplified TRB rearrangements. TCRdb redid the calling of the multiplex PCR reads with MiXCR, one entry per CDR3 protein. The repertoire holds 6,000 or so distinct CDR3 sequences, roughly 32% seen once, with 50% to 60% in the top ten. Material: blood. Source of these receptors: a human donor with active COVID-19.

This clonotype has just a few counts. The rearrangement uses TRBV6-6 and TRBJ2-5; no definite D call. Per the germline V gene, CDR1 is MNHNY and CDR2 is SVGAGI (reference sequence). V lost 4 bases to trimming and J lost 5 bases, with 14 bases between them. CDR3 size: 14 residues. The CDR3 loop is CASSFLLFRETQYF. The CDR3 DNA reads TGTGCCAGCAGTTTTCTCCTCTTTAGGGAGACCCAGTACTTC.

In this sample, this clonotype turned up a few times. This chain uses TRBV29-1 with TRBJ1-1; D remains ambiguous. This CDR3 is 11 amino acids long. Germline assignment: CDR1 SQVTM and CDR2 ANQGSEA. V was shortened by 1 base and J by 1 base, with 1 base between the two germline ends. The CDR3 DNA reads as TGCAGCGTTGAAGGGAACACTGAAGCTTTCTTT. Protein sequence: CSVEGNTEAFF.

A few counts support this clonotype. This chain uses TRBV15 with TRBJ2-7, with TRBD1 identical over 10 bases. Losses at the gene ends were 5 bases for V and 3 bases for J; bases not matched to a gene: 4. Germline CDR1 is LNHNV and CDR2 is YYDKDF (reference sequence). The CDR3 covers 14 residues. The CDR3 loop reads CATSPRDRGYEQYF. In DNA, the CDR3 is TGTGCCACCAGCCCCCGGGACAGGGGCTACGAGCAGTACTTC. Looking up the rest from reference TRBV15 and TRBJ2-7 gives the full variable domain: DAMVIQNPRYQVTQFGKPVTLSCSQTLNHNVMYWYQQKSSQAPKLLFHYYDKDFNNEADTPDNFQSRRPNTSFCFLDIRSPGLGDTAMYLCATSPRDRGYEQYFGPGTRLTVT.

V is TRBV6-5 and J is TRBJ2-1; 7 bases fit TRBD1. The CDR3 length is 16 residues. CDR1 and CDR2 from the germline V gene are MNHEY and SVGAGI. Trimming cost V 4 bases and J 4 bases; bases outside gene matches: 10. The CDR3 nucleotides read TGTGCCAGCAGTTCTACGGGACAGCAAGTTTACAATGAGCAGTTCTTC. Protein: CASSSTGQQVYNEQFF.

This clonotype was seen more than once but under ten times. The rearrangement links TRBV5-4 to TRBJ2-1; D perhaps matches TRBD2 (6 bases). This CDR3 contains 14 residues. The germline V and J ends were trimmed by 4 bases and 7 bases, with 15 bases remaining between them. The germline V gene encodes CDR1 SGHNT and CDR2 YYREEE (reference sequence). In DNA, the CDR3 is TGTGCCAGCAGCACGACGGGAGAACAAAATGAGCAGTTCTTC. Encoded protein: CASSTTGEQNEQFF. The full variable domain, completed using reference TRBV5-4 and TRBJ2-1, is ETGVTQSPTHLIKTRGQQVTLRCSSQSGHNTVSWYQQALGQGPQFIFQYYREEENGRGNFPPRFSGLQFPNYSSELNVNALELDDSALYLCASSTTGEQNEQFFGPGTRLTVL.

This chain connects TRBV13 to TRBJ1-2; 7 nucleotides agree with TRBD1. This CDR3 region has 15 residues. V gave up 1 base and J gave up 4 bases; unmatched junction bases: 6. Per the germline V gene, CDR1 is PRHDT and CDR2 is FYEKMQ (reference sequence). Written as DNA, the CDR3 is TGTGCCAGCAGCTTAGTCGGCAGGGGGGGCTATGGCTACACCTTC. This gives the protein CASSLVGRGGYGYTF.